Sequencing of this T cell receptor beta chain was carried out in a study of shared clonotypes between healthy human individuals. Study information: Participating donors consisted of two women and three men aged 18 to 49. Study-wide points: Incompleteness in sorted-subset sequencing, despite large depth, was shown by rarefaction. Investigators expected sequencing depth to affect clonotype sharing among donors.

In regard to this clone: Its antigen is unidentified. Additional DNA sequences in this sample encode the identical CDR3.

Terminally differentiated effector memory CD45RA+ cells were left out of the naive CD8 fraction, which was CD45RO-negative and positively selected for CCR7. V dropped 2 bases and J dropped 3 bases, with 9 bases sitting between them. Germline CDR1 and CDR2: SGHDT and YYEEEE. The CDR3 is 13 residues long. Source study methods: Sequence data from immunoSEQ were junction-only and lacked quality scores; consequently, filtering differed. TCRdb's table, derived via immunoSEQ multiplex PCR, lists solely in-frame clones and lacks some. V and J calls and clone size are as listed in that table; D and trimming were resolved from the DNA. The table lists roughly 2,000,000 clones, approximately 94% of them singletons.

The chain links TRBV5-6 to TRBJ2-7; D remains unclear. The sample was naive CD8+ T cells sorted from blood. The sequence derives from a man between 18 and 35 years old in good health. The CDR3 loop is CASSFAESYEQYF. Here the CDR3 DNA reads TGTGCCAGCAGCTTCGCAGAAAGCTACGAGCAGTACTTC.